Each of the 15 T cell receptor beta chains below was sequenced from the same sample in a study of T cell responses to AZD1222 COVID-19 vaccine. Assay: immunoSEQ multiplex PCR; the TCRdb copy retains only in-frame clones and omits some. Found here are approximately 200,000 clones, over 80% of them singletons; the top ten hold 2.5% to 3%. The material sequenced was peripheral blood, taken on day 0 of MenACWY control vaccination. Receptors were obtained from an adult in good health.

The CDR3 region is CASSLEAGTQYF. The CDR3 nucleotides read TGTGCCAGCAGCTTAGAGGCTGGGACCCAGTACTTC. The chain couples TRBV11-2 to TRBJ2-5; D remains ambiguous. Germline lookup yields CDR1 SGHAT and CDR2 FQNNGV. This CDR3 is built from 12 residues. V lost 0 bases and J 7 bases, leaving 6 bases between the germline ends.

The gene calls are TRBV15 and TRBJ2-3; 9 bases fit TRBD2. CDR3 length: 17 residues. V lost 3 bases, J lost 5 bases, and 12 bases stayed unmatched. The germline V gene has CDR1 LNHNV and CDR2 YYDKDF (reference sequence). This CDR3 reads CATSRDPSGGGVDTQYF. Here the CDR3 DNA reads TGTGCCACCAGCAGGGACCCGTCTGGCGGGGGGGTAGATACGCAGTATTTT.

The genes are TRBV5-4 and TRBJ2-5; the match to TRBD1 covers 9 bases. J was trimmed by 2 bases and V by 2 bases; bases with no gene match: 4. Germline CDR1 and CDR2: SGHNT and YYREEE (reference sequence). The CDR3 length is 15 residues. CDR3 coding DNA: TGTGCCAGCAGCTTACCGGGACAGGGACAAGAGACCCAGTACTTC. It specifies CASSLPGQGQETQYF.

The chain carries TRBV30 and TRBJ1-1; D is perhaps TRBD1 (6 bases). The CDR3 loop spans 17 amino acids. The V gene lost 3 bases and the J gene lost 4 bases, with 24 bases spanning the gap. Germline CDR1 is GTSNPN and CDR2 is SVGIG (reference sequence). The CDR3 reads CAWRRQAVRARGTEAFF. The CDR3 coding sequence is TGTGCCTGGAGGCGACAGGCGGTTCGCGCGCGCGGCACTGAAGCTTTCTTT.

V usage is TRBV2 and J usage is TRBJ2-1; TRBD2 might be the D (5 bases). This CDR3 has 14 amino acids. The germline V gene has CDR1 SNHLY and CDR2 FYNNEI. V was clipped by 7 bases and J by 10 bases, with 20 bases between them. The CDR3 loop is CASKLEQSSTEQFF. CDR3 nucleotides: TGTGCCAGCAAACTAGAACAATCCTCTACGGAGCAGTTCTTC.

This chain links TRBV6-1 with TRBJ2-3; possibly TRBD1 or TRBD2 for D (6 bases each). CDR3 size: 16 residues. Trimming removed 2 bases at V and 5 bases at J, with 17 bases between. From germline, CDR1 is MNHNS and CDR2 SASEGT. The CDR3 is CASSERKGGPRDTQYF. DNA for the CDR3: TGTGCCAGCAGTGAAAGGAAAGGGGGGCCCCGAGATACGCAGTATTTT.

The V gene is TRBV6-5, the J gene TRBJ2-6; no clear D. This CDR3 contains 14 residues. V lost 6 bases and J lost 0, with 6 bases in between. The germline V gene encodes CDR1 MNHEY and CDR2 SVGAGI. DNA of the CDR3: TGTGCCAGCAGCTTAATCTCTGGGGCCAACGTCCTGACTTTC. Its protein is CASSLISGANVLTF.

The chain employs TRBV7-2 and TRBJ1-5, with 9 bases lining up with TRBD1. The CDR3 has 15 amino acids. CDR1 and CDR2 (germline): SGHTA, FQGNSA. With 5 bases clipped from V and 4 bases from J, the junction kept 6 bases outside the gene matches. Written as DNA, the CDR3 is TGTGCCAGCAGCGAATTACAGGGGGCGAATCAGCCCCAGCATTTT. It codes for CASSELQGANQPQHF.

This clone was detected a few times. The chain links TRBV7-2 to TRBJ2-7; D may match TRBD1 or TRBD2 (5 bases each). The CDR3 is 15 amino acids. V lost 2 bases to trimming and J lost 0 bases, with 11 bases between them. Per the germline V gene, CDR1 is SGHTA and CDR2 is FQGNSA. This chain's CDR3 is CASSLTGGLSYEQYF. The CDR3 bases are TGTGCCAGCAGCTTAACAGGCGGACTCTCCTACGAGCAGTACTTC.

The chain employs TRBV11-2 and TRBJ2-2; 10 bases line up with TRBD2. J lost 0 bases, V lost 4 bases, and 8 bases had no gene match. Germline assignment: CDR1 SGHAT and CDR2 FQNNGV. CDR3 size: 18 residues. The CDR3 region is CASSSGTSAESNTGELFF. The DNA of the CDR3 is TGTGCCAGCAGCTCCGGGACTAGCGCGGAATCGAACACCGGGGAGCTGTTTTTT. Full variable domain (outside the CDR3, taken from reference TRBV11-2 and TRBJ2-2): EAGVAQSPRYKIIEKRQSVAFWCNPISGHATLYWYQQILGQGPKLLIQFQNNGVVDDSQLPKDRFSAERLKGVDSTLKIQPAKLEDSAVYLCASSSGTSAESNTGELFFGEGSRLTVL.

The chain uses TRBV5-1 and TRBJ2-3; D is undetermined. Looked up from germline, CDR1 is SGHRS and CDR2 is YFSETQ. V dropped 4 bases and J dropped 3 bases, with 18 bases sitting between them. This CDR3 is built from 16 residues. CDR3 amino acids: CASSPPAAGLTDTQYF. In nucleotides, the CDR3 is TGCGCCAGCAGCCCCCCCGCCGCTGGCCTGACAGATACGCAGTATTTT.

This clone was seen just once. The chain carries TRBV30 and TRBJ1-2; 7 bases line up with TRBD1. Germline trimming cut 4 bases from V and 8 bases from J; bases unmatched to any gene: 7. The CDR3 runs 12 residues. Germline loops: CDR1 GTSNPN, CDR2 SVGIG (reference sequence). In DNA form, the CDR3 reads TGTGCCTGGAACGAAGGAGGGGGCGGCTACACCTTC. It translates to CAWNEGGGGYTF.

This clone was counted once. The CDR3 spells CASSVIPAEDQPQHF. CDR3 coding DNA: TGTGCCAGCAGTGTTATACCGGCCGAAGATCAGCCCCAGCATTTT. The chain carries TRBV2 and TRBJ1-5; unclear D gene. The CDR3 runs to 15 residues. Germline V CDR1 and CDR2: SNHLY, FYNNEI. The V end lost 4 bases, the J end lost 5 bases, and 15 bases lay between the germline ends.

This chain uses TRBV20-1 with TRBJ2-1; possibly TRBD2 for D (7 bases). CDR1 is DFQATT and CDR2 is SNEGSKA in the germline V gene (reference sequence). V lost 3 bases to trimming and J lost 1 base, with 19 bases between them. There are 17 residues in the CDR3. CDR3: CSASKRDMVKSYNEQFF. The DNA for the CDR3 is TGCAGTGCTAGTAAGCGGGACATGGTTAAGTCCTACAATGAGCAGTTCTTC.

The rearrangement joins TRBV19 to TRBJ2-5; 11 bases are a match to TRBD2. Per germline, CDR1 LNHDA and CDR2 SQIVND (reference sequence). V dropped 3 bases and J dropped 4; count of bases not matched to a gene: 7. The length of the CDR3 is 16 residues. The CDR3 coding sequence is TGTGCCAGTAGTATGGTAGCGGGAGGGCCCCCAGAGACCCAGTACTTC. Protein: CASSMVAGGPPETQYF. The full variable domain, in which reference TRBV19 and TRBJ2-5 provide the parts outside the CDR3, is DGGITQSPKYLFRKEGQNVTLSCEQNLNHDAMYWYRQDPGQGLRLIYYSQIVNDFQKGDIAEGYSVSREKKESFPLTVTSAQKNPTAFYLCASSMVAGGPPETQYFGPGTRLLVL.